This T cell receptor (beta chain) emerged from a study of molecular identifiers for immune sequencing clone quantification. This clonotype was picked up a small number of times. A single record per CDR3 protein comes from TCRdb applying MiXCR to the PCR reads. The sample lists 490,000 or so distinct CDR3 sequences; around a fifth were seen once. This sequence was found in a human donor in good health. Some libraries in this study had Jurkat cell RNA spiked in. The sequenced sample consisted of naive CD8+ T cells from blood, with Jurkat cell RNA spiked in. Subset specified: FACS-sorted CD8+CD4-CCR7+CD45RA+ naive T cells.

This CDR3 is CASSYYRPSSGANVLTF. CDR3 bases: TGTGCCAGCAGTTACTATCGACCCAGCTCTGGGGCCAACGTCCTGACTTTC. The gene calls are TRBV6-2 or TRBV6-3 and TRBJ2-6; D gene ambiguous. V gave up 1 base and J gave up 0 bases, with 10 bases separating them. CDR1 and CDR2 from the germline V gene are MNHEY and SVGEGT. This CDR3 spans 17 amino acids.